This T cell receptor beta chain originates from a study of blood T cell repertoires in COVID-19. About the research overall: Material from acute and convalescent COVID-19 was sourced from the United States, Italy and Spain. Nucleic acid was either cDNA or gDNA, and it came from T cells, B-cell-depleted T cells, or PBMCs.

The assay was immunoSEQ multiplex PCR, and TCRdb's table has in-frame clones only and misses some. Among about 33,000 clones listed, less than 90% were seen once. The receptor was derived from a woman over 75 with active or convalescent COVID-19. The sequenced material came from peripheral blood.

DNA of the CDR3: TGTGCCAGCAGTGAATGGCCACCCCTCCACTTT. Its translation: CASSEWPPLHF. V usage is TRBV2 and J usage is TRBJ1-6; D uncertain. The CDR3 sequence is 11 residues long. In germline, CDR1 is SNHLY, CDR2 FYNNEI. The germline V and J ends were trimmed by 2 bases and 11 bases, with 4 bases remaining between them.